The 4 T cell receptor beta chains reported below all come from one sample, sequenced in a study of blood T cell repertoires in COVID-19. Measured with immunoSEQ multiplex PCR; TCRdb has only the in-frame clones, and not every one. The repertoire includes approximately 65,000 clones, about four fifths of them detected once, and around 4.1% sits in the top ten. What was sequenced was PBMCs or T cells enriched from blood (not recorded which). The receptors shown here come from a woman in her forties with acute COVID-19.

The chain joins TRBV3-1 (or the pseudogene TRBV3-2) to TRBJ2-1; 7 bases align to TRBD2. This CDR3 is built from 16 residues. The J segment lost 3 bases and the V segment lost 5 bases, leaving 10 bases of the junction unmatched. CDR1 LGHDT and CDR2 YNNKEL come from the germline V gene (reference sequence). The CDR3 loop reads CASSVQGGRGYNEQFF. Here the CDR3 DNA reads TGTGCCAGCAGCGTTCAGGGCGGGAGAGGCTACAATGAGCAGTTCTTC.

The CDR3 DNA follows: TGTGCCAGTAGTATCGGACGGGGACTGGGTGAGCCCCAGCATTTT. This sequence encodes CASSIGRGLGEPQHF. The chain is built from TRBV19 and TRBJ1-5, with D maybe TRBD1 (5 bases). The germline V gene encodes CDR1 LNHDA and CDR2 SQIVND (reference sequence). The CDR3 covers 15 residues. V shed 3 bases and J shed 8 bases, with 17 bases lying between them.

This chain links TRBV5-4 with TRBJ1-1, with TRBD1 as a possible D gene (5 bases). V was trimmed by 4 bases and J by 5 bases, leaving 15 bases between them. Per germline, CDR1 SGHNT and CDR2 YYREEE (reference sequence). This CDR3 contains 14 residues. CDR3 coding DNA: TGTGCCAGCAGCCCGGACCCAGGGAGGACTGAAGCTTTCTTT. Translation: CASSPDPGRTEAFF.

The sample holds a few counts of this clone. This chain links TRBV27 with TRBJ2-7; 11 nucleotides agree with TRBD1. V was clipped by 6 bases and J by 4 bases; unmatched bases: 11. The CDR3 loop spans 16 amino acids. Germline values: CDR1 MNHEY, CDR2 SMNVEV (reference sequence). This chain's CDR3 is CASSLLPDRGRYEQYF. The CDR3 DNA is TGTGCCAGCAGCCTCCTCCCGGACAGGGGGCGGTACGAGCAGTACTTC.